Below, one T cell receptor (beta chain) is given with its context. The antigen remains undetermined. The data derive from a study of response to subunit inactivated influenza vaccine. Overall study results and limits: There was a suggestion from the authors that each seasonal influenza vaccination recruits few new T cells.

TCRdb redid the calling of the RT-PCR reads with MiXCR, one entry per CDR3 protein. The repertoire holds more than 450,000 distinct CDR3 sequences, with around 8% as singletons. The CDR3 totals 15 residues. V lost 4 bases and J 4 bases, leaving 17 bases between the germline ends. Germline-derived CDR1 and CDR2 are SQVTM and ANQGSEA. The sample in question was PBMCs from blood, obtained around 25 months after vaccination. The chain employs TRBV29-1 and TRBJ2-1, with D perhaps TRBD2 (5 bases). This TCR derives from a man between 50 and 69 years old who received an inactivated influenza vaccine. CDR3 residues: CSVGGFVRPYNEQFF. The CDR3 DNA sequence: TGCAGCGTTGGCGGGTTTGTTCGGCCATACAATGAGCAGTTCTTC.